What follows is one T cell receptor beta chain and its context. This record comes from a study of blood T cell repertoires in COVID-19. Recovery among Cohort 3 donors was established by two negative PCRs, clearance, or symptom resolution. This CDR3 is built from 13 residues. The germline CDR1 and CDR2 sequences are SNHLY and FYNNEI. V lost 4 bases and J 8 bases, leaving 11 bases between the germline ends. Authors' methods: From reference gene primer amplification, estimates of nucleated cell counts were derived. The data were produced by immunoSEQ multiplex PCR, yet TCRdb's version contains in-frame clones alone and is incomplete. The V and J calls and clone size are taken from that table; D and trimming were inferred from the DNA. The sample shows roughly 230,000 clones, 70% to 85% of them seen only once.

This sequence originates from a woman aged 60-75 years who had recovered from COVID-19. Input material: PBMCs or T cells enriched from blood (not recorded which). This sequence joins TRBV2 and TRBJ1-4; no definite D call. In DNA form, the CDR3 reads TGTGCCAGCAGTGGCCCTACGGTGGAAAAACTGTTTTTT. This translates into CASSGPTVEKLFF. The whole variable domain, remainder taken from reference TRBV2 and TRBJ1-4, is EPEVTQTPSHQVTQMGQEVILRCVPISNHLYFYWYRQILGQKVEFLVSFYNNEISEKSEIFDDQFSVERPDGSNFTLKIRSTKLEDSAMYFCASSGPTVEKLFFGSGTQLSVL.